The present T cell receptor beta chain was sequenced within a study of OX40 agonist ivuxolimab in advanced cancers. In the study overall: Every 2 weeks, patients got intravenous ivuxolimab at one of six dose levels (0.01-10 mg/kg). One hepatocellular carcinoma and two cutaneous melanoma patients partially responded. Anti-PD-1, anti-PD-L1 or anti-CTLA-4 therapy given earlier was allowed, and 40% had some. Study findings and constraints: Doses of 0.1 to 3.0 mg/kg were accompanied by clonal expansion of CD4+ and CD8+ blood T cells by week 6.

Comment on this clone: The antigen remains undetermined.

This CDR3 region has 16 residues. The V gene's germline CDR1 is SGHRS and CDR2 YFSETQ. V trimming: 5 bases; J trimming: 7 bases; junction bases outside the gene matches: 10. Assay used: immunoSEQ multiplex PCR; TCRdb lists only in-frame clones, some missing. Altogether about 35,000 clones are present, more than 60% being singletons, with the ten largest covering about 14%. This sequence originates from an adult with an advanced solid tumor such as melanoma, head and neck, liver or kidney cancer. This rearrangement joins TRBV5-1 to TRBJ2-1; TRBD2 agrees at 12 bases. The sequenced sample was CD4+ or CD8+ T cells sorted from blood, obtained in a trial of the OX40 agonist ivuxolimab. The chain's CDR3 is CASRLTSGSNRNEQFF. The CDR3 DNA sequence: TGCGCCAGCAGATTGACTAGCGGGAGTAACCGGAATGAGCAGTTCTTC.